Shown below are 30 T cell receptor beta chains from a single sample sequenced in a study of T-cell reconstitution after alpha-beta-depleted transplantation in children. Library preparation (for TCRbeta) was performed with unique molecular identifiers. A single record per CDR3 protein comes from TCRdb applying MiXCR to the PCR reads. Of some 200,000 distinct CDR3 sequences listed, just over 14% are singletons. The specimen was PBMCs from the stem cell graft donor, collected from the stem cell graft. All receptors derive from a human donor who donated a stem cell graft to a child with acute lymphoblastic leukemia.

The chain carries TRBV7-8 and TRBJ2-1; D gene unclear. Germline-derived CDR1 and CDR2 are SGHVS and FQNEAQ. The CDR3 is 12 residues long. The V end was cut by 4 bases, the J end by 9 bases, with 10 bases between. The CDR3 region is CASSSWTVEQFF. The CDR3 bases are TGTGCCAGCAGCTCGTGGACGGTTGAGCAGTTCTTC. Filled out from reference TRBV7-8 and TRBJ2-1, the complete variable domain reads GAGVSQSPRYKVAKRGQDVALRCDPISGHVSLFWYQQALGQGPEFLTYFQNEAQLDKSGLPSDRFFAERPEGSVSTLKIQRTQQEDSAVYLCASSSWTVEQFFGPGTRLTVL.

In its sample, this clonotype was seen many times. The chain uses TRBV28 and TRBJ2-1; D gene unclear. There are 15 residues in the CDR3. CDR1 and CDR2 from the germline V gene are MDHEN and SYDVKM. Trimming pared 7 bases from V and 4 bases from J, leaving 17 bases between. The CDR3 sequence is CASTQGRIRYNEQFF. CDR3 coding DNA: TGTGCCAGCACCCAAGGTAGGATCAGGTACAATGAGCAGTTCTTC. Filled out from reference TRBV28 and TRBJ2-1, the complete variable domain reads DVKVTQSSRYLVKRTGEKVFLECVQDMDHENMFWYRQDPGLGLRLIYFSYDVKMKEKGDIPEGYSVSREKKERFSLILESASTNQTSMYLCASTQGRIRYNEQFFGPGTRLTVL.

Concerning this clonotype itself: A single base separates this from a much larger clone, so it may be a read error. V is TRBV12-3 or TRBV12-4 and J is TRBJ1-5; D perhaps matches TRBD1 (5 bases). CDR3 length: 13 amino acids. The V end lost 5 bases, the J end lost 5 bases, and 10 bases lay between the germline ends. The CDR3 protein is CASSTRQHQPQHF. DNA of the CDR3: TGTGCCAGCAGTACTCGACAGCATCAGCCCCAGCATTTT.

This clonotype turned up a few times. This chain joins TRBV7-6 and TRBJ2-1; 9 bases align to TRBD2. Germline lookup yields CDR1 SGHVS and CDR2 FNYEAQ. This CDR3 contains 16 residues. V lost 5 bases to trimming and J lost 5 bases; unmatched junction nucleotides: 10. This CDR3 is CASSPTRVAGDNEQFF. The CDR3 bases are TGTGCCAGCAGCCCCACCAGGGTAGCGGGAGACAATGAGCAGTTCTTC.

The CDR3 protein is CASSSSAGRTGELFF. DNA of the CDR3: TGTGCCAGCAGCAGTAGTGCGGGGCGAACCGGGGAGCTGTTTTTT. The chain has TRBV9 and TRBJ2-2, with a weak D call TRBD2 (6 bases). The CDR3 has 15 residues. Germline CDR1 and CDR2: SGDLS and YYNGEE. V was clipped by 4 bases and J by 5 bases, with 15 bases between them.

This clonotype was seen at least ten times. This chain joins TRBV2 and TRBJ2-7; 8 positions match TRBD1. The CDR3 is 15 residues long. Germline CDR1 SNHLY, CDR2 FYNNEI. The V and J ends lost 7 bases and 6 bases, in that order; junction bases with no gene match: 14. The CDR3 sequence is CASMREGTGFFEQYF. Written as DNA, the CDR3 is TGTGCCAGCATGAGAGAGGGGACAGGTTTCTTCGAGCAGTACTTC.

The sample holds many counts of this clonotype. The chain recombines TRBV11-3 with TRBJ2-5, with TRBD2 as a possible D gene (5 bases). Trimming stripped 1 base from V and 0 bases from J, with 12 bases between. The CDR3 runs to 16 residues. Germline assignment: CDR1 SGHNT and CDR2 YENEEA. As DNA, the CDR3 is TGTGCCAGCAGCTTAGCCGACTACTATTACCAAGAGACCCAGTACTTC. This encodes CASSLADYYYQETQYF.

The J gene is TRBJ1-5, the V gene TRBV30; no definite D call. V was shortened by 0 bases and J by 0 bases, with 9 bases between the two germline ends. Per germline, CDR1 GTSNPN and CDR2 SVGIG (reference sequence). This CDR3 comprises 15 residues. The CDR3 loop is CAWSVAISSNQPQHF. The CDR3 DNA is TGTGCCTGGAGTGTCGCCATCTCTAGCAATCAGCCCCAGCATTTT.

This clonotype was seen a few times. The CDR3 is CASSRPSGPTGGTQYF. The CDR3 nucleotides read TGTGCCAGCAGCCGACCTAGCGGGCCCACCGGGGGGACCCAGTACTTC. The chain uses TRBV12-3 or TRBV12-4 and TRBJ2-5; 8 nucleotides match TRBD2. The J segment lost 7 bases and the V segment lost 6 bases, leaving 16 bases of the junction unmatched. The CDR3 sequence is 16 residues long.

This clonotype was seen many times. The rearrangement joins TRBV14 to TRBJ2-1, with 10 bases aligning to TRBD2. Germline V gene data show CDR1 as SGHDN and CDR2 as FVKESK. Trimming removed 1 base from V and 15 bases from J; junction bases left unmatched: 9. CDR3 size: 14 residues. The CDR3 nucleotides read TGTGCCAGCAGCCAAGTAGCGCCTAGCGGGAGATTGTTCTTC. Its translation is CASSQVAPSGRLFF.

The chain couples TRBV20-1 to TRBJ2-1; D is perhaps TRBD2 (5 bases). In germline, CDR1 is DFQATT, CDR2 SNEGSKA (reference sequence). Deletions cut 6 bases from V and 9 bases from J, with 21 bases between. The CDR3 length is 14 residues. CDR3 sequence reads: CSAQIPRRRAEQFF. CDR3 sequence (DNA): TGCAGTGCCCAAATTCCCAGACGGCGGGCTGAGCAGTTCTTC.

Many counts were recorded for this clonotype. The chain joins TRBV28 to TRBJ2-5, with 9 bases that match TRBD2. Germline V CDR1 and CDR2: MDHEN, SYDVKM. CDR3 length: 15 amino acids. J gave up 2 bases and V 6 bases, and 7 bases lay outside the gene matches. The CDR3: CASRPRGGRQETQYF. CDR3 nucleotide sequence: TGTGCCAGCAGACCGCGGGGGGGGCGGCAAGAGACCCAGTACTTC.

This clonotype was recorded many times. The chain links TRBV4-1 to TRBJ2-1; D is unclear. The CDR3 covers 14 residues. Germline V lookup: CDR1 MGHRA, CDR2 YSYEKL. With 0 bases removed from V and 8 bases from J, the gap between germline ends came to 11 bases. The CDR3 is CASSQEETLDEQFF. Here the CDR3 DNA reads TGCGCCAGCAGCCAAGAAGAAACTCTAGATGAGCAGTTCTTC.

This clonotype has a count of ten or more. The CDR3 here is CASSPTNGEQFF. The CDR3 region has the DNA TGTGCCAGCAGCCCCACGAACGGTGAGCAGTTCTTC. This chain links TRBV11-2 with TRBJ2-1, with unresolved D. Looked up from germline, CDR1 is SGHAT and CDR2 is FQNNGV. Trimming pared 5 bases from V and 9 bases from J, leaving 11 bases between. This CDR3 has 12 amino acids.

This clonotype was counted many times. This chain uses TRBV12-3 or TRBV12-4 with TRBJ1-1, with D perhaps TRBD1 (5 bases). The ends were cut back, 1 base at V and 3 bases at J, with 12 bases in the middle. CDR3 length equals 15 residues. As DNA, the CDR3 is TGTGCCAGCAGTTTAGAACTGTCGGGGGACACTGAAGCTTTCTTT. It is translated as CASSLELSGDTEAFF.

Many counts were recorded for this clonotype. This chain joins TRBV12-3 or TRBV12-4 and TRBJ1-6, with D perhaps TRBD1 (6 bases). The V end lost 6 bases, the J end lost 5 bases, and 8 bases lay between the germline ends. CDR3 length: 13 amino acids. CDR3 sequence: CASRGQNNSPLHF. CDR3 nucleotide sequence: TGTGCCAGCAGGGGACAAAATAATTCACCCCTCCACTTT.

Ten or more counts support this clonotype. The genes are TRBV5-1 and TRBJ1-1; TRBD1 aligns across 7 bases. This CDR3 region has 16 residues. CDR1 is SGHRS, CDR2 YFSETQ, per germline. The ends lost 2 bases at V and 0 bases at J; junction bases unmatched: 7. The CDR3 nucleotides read TGCGCCAGCAGCTTATCAGGGGGGAACATGAACACTGAAGCTTTCTTT. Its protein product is CASSLSGGNMNTEAFF.

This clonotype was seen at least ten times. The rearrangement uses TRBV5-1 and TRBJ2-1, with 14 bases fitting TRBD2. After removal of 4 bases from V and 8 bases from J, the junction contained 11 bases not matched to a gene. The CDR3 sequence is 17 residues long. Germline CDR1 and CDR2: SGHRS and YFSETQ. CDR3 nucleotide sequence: TGCGCCAGCAGCCAAATGGGGACTAGCGGGAGAAATGATGAGCAGTTCTTC. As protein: CASSQMGTSGRNDEQFF. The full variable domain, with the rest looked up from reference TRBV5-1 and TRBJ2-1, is KAGVTQTPRYLIKTRGQQVTLSCSPISGHRSVSWYQQTPGQGLQFLFEYFSETQRNKGNFPGRFSGRQFSNSRSEMNVSTLELGDSALYLCASSQMGTSGRNDEQFFGPGTRLTVL.

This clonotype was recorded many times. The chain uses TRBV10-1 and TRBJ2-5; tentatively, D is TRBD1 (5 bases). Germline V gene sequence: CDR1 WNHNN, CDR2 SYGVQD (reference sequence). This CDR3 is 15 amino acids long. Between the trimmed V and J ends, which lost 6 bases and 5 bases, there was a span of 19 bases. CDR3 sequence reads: CASSLLDILGETQYF. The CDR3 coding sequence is TGCGCCAGCAGCTTGCTGGACATCCTGGGGGAGACCCAGTACTTC.

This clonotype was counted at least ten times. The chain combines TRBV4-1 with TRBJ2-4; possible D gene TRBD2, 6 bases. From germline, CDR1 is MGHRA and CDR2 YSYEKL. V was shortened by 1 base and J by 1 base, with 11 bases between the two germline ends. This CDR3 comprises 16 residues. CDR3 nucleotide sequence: TGCGCCAGCAGCCAAGTGGGACTCGCGGCCAAAAACATTCAGTACTTC. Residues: CASSQVGLAAKNIQYF.

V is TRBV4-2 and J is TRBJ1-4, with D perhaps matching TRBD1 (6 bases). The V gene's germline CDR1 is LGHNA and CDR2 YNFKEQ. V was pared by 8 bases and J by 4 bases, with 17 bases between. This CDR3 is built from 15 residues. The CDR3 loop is CASGPWGLCNEKLFF. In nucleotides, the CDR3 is TGTGCCAGCGGCCCCTGGGGGCTCTGTAATGAAAAACTGTTTTTT.

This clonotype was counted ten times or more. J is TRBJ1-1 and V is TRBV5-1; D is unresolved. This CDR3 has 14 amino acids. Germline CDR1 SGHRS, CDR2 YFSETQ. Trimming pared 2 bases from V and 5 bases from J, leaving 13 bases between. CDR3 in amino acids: CASSFLDSGTEAFF. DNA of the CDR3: TGCGCCAGCAGCTTTCTAGACTCGGGGACTGAAGCTTTCTTT.

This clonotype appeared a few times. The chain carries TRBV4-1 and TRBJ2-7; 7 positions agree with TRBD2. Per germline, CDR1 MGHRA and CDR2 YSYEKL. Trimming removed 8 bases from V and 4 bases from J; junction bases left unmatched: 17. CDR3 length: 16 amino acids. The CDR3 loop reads CASRPSQASGDYEQYF. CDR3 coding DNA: TGCGCCAGCCGACCGTCCCAGGCTAGCGGAGATTACGAGCAGTACTTC.

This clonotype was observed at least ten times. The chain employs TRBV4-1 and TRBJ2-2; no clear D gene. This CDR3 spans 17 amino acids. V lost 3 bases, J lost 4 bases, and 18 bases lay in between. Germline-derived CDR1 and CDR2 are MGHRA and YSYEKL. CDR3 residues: CASSHLGGSAGTGELFF. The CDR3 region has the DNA TGCGCCAGCAGCCACCTAGGTGGCAGCGCTGGCACCGGGGAGCTGTTTTTT.

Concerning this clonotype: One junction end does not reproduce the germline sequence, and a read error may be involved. CDR3 region: CASGLAQGQGIDQPQHF. The CDR3, as DNA: TGTGCCAGCGGTTTGGCCCAAGGACAGGGGATAGATCAGCCCCAGCATTTT. This chain uses TRBV12-3 or TRBV12-4 with TRBJ1-5; TRBD1 matches 9 bases. The CDR3 covers 17 residues.

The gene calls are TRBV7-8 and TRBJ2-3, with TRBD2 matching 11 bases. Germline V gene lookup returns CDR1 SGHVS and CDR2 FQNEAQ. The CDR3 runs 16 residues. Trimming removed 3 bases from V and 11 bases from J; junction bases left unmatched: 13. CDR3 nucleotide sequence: TGTGCCAGCAGCTTTACTAGCGGGGGAGTCCGGCTAATGCAGTATTTT. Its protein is CASSFTSGGVRLMQYF.

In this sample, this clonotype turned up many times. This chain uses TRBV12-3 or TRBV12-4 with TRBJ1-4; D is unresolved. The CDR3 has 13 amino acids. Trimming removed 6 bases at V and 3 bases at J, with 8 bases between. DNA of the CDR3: TGTGCCAGCAGCTTTATGTCTAATGAAAAACTGTTTTTT. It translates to CASSFMSNEKLFF.

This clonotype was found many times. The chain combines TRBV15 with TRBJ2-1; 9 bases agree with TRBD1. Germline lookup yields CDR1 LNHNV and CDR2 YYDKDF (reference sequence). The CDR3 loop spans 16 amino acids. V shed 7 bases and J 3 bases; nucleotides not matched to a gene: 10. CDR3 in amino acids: CATTPHRDRVYNEQFF. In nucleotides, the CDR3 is TGTGCCACCACCCCCCATCGGGACAGGGTCTACAATGAGCAGTTCTTC.

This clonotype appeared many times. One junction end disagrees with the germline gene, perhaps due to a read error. The CDR3 sequence is CASSYSNLGPRILF. CDR3 DNA sequence: TGTGCCAGCAGTTACTCGAATCTGGGACCCCGCATCCTCTTC. V is TRBV6-5 and J is TRBJ2-1; D tentatively fits TRBD1 or TRBD2 (5 bases each). The germline V gene has CDR1 MNHEY and CDR2 SVGAGI. This CDR3 has 14 amino acids.

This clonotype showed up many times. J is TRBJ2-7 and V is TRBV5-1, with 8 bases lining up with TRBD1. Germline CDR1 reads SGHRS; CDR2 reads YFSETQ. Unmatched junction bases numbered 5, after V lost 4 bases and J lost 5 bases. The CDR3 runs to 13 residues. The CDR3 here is CASSILQGDEQYF. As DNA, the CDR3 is TGCGCCAGCAGCATCTTACAGGGGGACGAGCAGTACTTC.